The next 24 T cell receptor beta chains were all read from a single sample in a study of spatial heterogeneity in lung cancer. General study points: Mutation tallies in tumors tracked expanded intratumoral alpha and beta TCR counts.

TCRdb fed the 5' RACE reads into MiXCR, producing one record per CDR3 protein. Found here are 7,500 to 9,500 distinct CDR3 sequences, around 5% of them singletons; the top ten hold 14%. Time point given: sample taken at primary tumor resection. Antigens of these TCRs are unknown. The material was lung tumor tissue, obtained at surgery. The receptors were gathered from a female donor with early-stage non-small cell lung cancer.

This clonotype is categorized as medium-sized (0.01 to 0.1%). The chain's CDR3 is CASSNRDAREEKLFF. DNA of the CDR3: TGTGCCAGCAGTAACCGGGACGCCCGGGAGGAAAAACTGTTTTTT. The gene calls are TRBV6-5 and TRBJ1-4; D is perhaps TRBD1 (5 bases). CDR1 is MNHEY, CDR2 SVGAGI, per germline. This CDR3 region has 15 residues. The germline V and J ends were trimmed by 5 bases and 8 bases, with 18 bases remaining between them.

This clonotype was counted at least ten times. The chain has TRBV19 and TRBJ1-5; possible D gene TRBD1, 5 bases. Trimming cost V 7 bases and J 2 bases, with 6 bases left between them. The CDR3 has 12 amino acids. Germline V gives CDR1 LNHDA, CDR2 SQIVND (reference sequence). Here the CDR3 DNA reads TGTGCCAGTAAAGGGGGCAATCAGCCCCAGCATTTT. It encodes CASKGGNQPQHF. Full variable domain (missing parts from reference TRBV19 and TRBJ1-5): DGGITQSPKYLFRKEGQNVTLSCEQNLNHDAMYWYRQDPGQGLRLIYYSQIVNDFQKGDIAEGYSVSREKKESFPLTVTSAQKNPTAFYLCASKGGNQPQHFGDGTRLSIL.

The genes are TRBV7-2 and TRBJ2-7, with no clear D. The CDR3 totals 13 residues. The V gene lost 5 bases and the J gene lost 0 bases, with 8 bases spanning the gap. Germline V lookup: CDR1 SGHTA, CDR2 FQGNSA. In DNA form, the CDR3 reads TGTGCCAGCAGCGAAGTCACCTCCTACGAGCAGTACTTC. Translating it yields CASSEVTSYEQYF.

This clonotype occurred many times. The genes are TRBV29-1 and TRBJ1-1; tentatively, D is TRBD1 (5 bases). Trimming removed 3 bases from V and 5 bases from J, with 25 bases in between. The CDR3 totals 17 residues. Germline assignment: CDR1 SQVTM and CDR2 ANQGSEA. The CDR3 reads CSVDGLGWGKEGTEAFF. DNA for the CDR3: TGCAGCGTTGATGGCTTAGGGTGGGGAAAGGAGGGGACTGAAGCTTTCTTT. Filled out from reference TRBV29-1 and TRBJ1-1, the complete variable domain reads SAVISQKPSRDICQRGTSLTIQCQVDSQVTMMFWYRQQPGQSLTLIATANQGSEATYESGFVIDKFPISRPNLTFSTLTVSNMSPEDSSIYLCSVDGLGWGKEGTEAFFGQGTRLTVV.

The sample holds a few counts of this clonotype. This may come from a read error, since a much larger clone is one base off. The gene calls are TRBV29-1 and TRBJ1-2; 8 bases line up with TRBD1. The CDR3 totals 13 residues. The germline V gene encodes CDR1 SQVTM and CDR2 ANQGSEA. CDR3 protein: CSVDRGPLYGYIF. CDR3 in DNA: TGCAGCGTTGACAGGGGGCCACTGTATGGCTACATCTTC.

In this sample, this clonotype turned up many times. V and J are TRBV6-6 and TRBJ1-2; unclear D gene. This CDR3 has 11 amino acids. The V end lost 11 bases, the J end lost 3 bases, and 10 bases lay between the germline ends. Germline V CDR1 and CDR2: MNHNY, SVGAGI (reference sequence). CDR3 sequence reads: CAGEGDYGYTF. The CDR3 DNA follows: TGTGCCGGCGAAGGTGACTATGGCTACACCTTC.

J is TRBJ1-4 and V is TRBV28; TRBD1 might be the D (5 bases). The V gene lost 8 bases and the J gene lost 8 bases, with 27 bases spanning the gap. This CDR3 has 17 residues. Germline CDR1 MDHEN, CDR2 SYDVKM. This chain's CDR3 is CASAVSLSLVSGEKLFF. The CDR3 region has the DNA TGTGCCAGCGCAGTTTCCCTCTCTTTGGTTTCAGGGGAAAAACTGTTTTTT.

In this sample, this clonotype turned up many times. J is TRBJ2-1 and V is TRBV9, with D uncertain. The CDR3 is 11 residues long. CDR1 and CDR2 from the germline V gene are SGDLS and YYNGEE. V was shortened by 3 bases and J by 10 bases, with 8 bases between the two germline ends. This CDR3 reads CASSGGWEQFF. In DNA form, the CDR3 reads TGTGCCAGCAGCGGGGGTTGGGAGCAGTTCTTC.

This clonotype is termed medium-sized. V and J are TRBV13 and TRBJ2-1; 16 nucleotides match TRBD2. Trimming took 3 bases from V and 8 from J; bases not matched to a gene: 4. The CDR3 totals 16 residues. The germline V gene has CDR1 PRHDT and CDR2 FYEKMQ (reference sequence). CDR3 in amino acids: CASSLGLAGGQDEQFF. In DNA, the CDR3 is TGTGCCAGCAGCTTGGGACTAGCGGGAGGGCAGGATGAGCAGTTCTTC.

The sample holds many counts of this clonotype. V usage is TRBV29-1 and J usage is TRBJ2-7, with 13 bases fitting TRBD2. The CDR3 runs 13 residues. Germline CDR1 is SQVTM and CDR2 is ANQGSEA. The junction had 2 bases not matched to a gene; V was cut back by 6 bases and J by 3 bases. Written as DNA, the CDR3 is TGCAGCGTCGGACTAGCGGGGGACTACGAGCAGTACTTC. This gives the protein CSVGLAGDYEQYF.

In this sample, this clonotype turned up many times. This chain uses TRBV11-2 with TRBJ2-2, with 12 bases lining up with TRBD1. J gave up 7 bases and V 5 bases, and 5 bases lay outside the gene matches. CDR3 length: 15 amino acids. Germline V gene data show CDR1 as SGHAT and CDR2 as FQNNGV. The CDR3 loop is CASSRDRGPIGELFF. The CDR3 coding sequence is TGTGCCAGCAGCCGGGACAGGGGGCCAATCGGGGAGCTGTTTTTT.

This clonotype has ten or more counts. The CDR3 coding sequence is TGTGCCAGCAGCTCTTCCGGCGGTACTGGATCACCCCTCCACTTT. Encoded protein: CASSSSGGTGSPLHF. The chain is built from TRBV7-9 and TRBJ1-6, with D uncertain. Germline CDR1 is SEHNR and CDR2 is FQNEAQ (reference sequence). This CDR3 has 15 amino acids. Trimming left V 4 bases short and J 10 bases short, with 17 bases between.

V is TRBV7-9 and J is TRBJ1-1; 10 bases align to TRBD1. There are 14 residues in the CDR3. Germline V CDR1 and CDR2: SEHNR, FQNEAQ (reference sequence). Germline trimming cut 5 bases from V and 4 bases from J; bases unmatched to any gene: 4. Written as DNA, the CDR3 is TGTGCCAGCAGCATGGGACAGGGGAGCACTGAAGCTTTCTTT. It yields the protein CASSMGQGSTEAFF.

This clonotype is judged medium-sized. The J gene is TRBJ2-5, the V gene TRBV12-3 or TRBV12-4; D gene ambiguous. Trimming took off 2 bases at V and 5 bases at J, with 3 bases between the two ends. The CDR3 sequence is 11 residues long. CDR3 residues: CASSLTETQYF. The CDR3 coding sequence is TGTGCCAGCAGTTTAACGGAGACCCAGTACTTC.

This clonotype turned up a few times. The chain has TRBV23-1 and TRBJ2-1, with D perhaps TRBD2 (5 bases). TRBV23-1 is annotated as an ORF whose role is uncertain. Trimming shortened V by 0 bases and J by 0 bases, and 12 bases separated the two germline ends. The CDR3 is 17 residues long. The CDR3 loop reads CASSQSPRRSSYNEQFF. CDR3 coding DNA: TGCGCCAGCAGTCAATCGCCGCGGAGGAGCTCCTACAATGAGCAGTTCTTC.

This clonotype is deemed medium-sized (0.01 to 0.1%). V is TRBV7-9 and J is TRBJ2-1; D may be TRBD2 (5 bases). The CDR3 is 11 residues long. Germline assignment: CDR1 SEHNR and CDR2 FQNEAQ (reference sequence). V lost 1 base and J lost 10, with 5 bases in between. The CDR3 region has the DNA TGTGCCAGCAGCTTAGGAGGGGAGCAGTTCTTC. Translated: CASSLGGEQFF.

This clonotype has a count of ten or more. This chain connects TRBV7-3 to TRBJ2-6; D may be TRBD1 or TRBD2 (5 bases each). Trimming removed 0 bases at V and 0 bases at J, with 9 bases between. This CDR3 is 17 amino acids long. Germline CDR1 reads SGHTA; CDR2 reads FQGTGA. CDR3 sequence (DNA): TGTGCCAGCAGCTTAACGGGGACCTACTCTGGGGCCAACGTCCTGACTTTC. Protein: CASSLTGTYSGANVLTF.

In this sample, this clonotype turned up many times. The chain uses TRBV6-2 or TRBV6-3 and TRBJ2-7, with TRBD2 as a possible D gene (5 bases). Germline assignment: CDR1 MNHEY and CDR2 SVGEGT. Trimming shortened V by 5 bases and J by 0 bases, and 11 bases separated the two germline ends. This CDR3 spans 14 amino acids. DNA of the CDR3: TGTGCCAGCAGTCCCAGCGGAAACTCCTACGAGCAGTACTTC. Translated: CASSPSGNSYEQYF.

The rearrangement uses TRBV6-5 and TRBJ2-3, with 8 bases aligning to TRBD2. The CDR3 sequence is 15 residues long. V dropped 4 bases and J dropped 0; count of bases not matched to a gene: 3. Germline CDR1 and CDR2: MNHEY and SVGAGI. DNA of the CDR3: TGTGCCAGCAGTTTTAGCGGGGTTAGCACAGATACGCAGTATTTT. Translation: CASSFSGVSTDTQYF.

This clonotype is deemed medium-sized. The chain combines TRBV5-1 with TRBJ2-3; tentatively, D is TRBD1 (5 bases). The CDR3 extends over 13 amino acids. Looked up from germline, CDR1 is SGHRS and CDR2 is YFSETQ. V dropped 3 bases and J dropped 3 bases, with 8 bases sitting between them. The DNA of the CDR3 is TGCGCCAGCAGCTCCAGGGTTACAGATACGCAGTATTTT. Amino acids: CASSSRVTDTQYF.

This clonotype came up many times. This rearrangement joins TRBV11-2 to TRBJ2-3; D call uncertain. CDR1 is SGHAT and CDR2 is FQNNGV in the germline V gene. This CDR3 comprises 13 residues. Trimming took 0 bases from V and 1 from J, leaving 2 bases between them. CDR3 loop: CASSLERTDTQYF. CDR3 coding DNA: TGTGCCAGCAGCTTAGAACGCACAGATACGCAGTATTTT.

This clonotype was recorded at least ten times. The chain recombines TRBV7-3 with TRBJ2-1; 7 nucleotides align to TRBD2. V gave up 3 bases and J gave up 7 bases; unmatched junction bases: 6. Germline CDR1 is SGHTA and CDR2 is FQGTGA. CDR3 length equals 14 residues. CDR3 DNA: TGTGCCAGCAGCTTTCGGACTAGGGGAAATGAGCAGTTCTTC. It yields the protein CASSFRTRGNEQFF.

This sequence joins TRBV5-1 and TRBJ2-7; 9 bases are shared with TRBD2. Germline CDR1 reads SGHRS; CDR2 reads YFSETQ. Trimming took 2 bases from V and 4 from J; bases not matched to a gene: 4. CDR3 length: 14 residues. The CDR3 protein is CASSFSGSGYEQYF. The CDR3 coding sequence is TGCGCCAGCAGCTTTAGCGGGAGTGGATACGAGCAGTACTTC.

This clonotype has at least ten counts. This chain connects TRBV7-9 to TRBJ2-7; 7 bases match TRBD1. This CDR3 is 13 amino acids long. With V trimmed by 2 bases and J by 3 bases, 1 base remained unmatched. The germline V gene has CDR1 SEHNR and CDR2 FQNEAQ (reference sequence). CDR3 DNA: TGTGCCAGCAGCTTACAGGGGGTCTACGAGCAGTACTTC. It specifies CASSLQGVYEQYF.